Listed here is a single TCR beta chain. This sample stems from a study of shared clonotypes between healthy human individuals. Turning to the study itself: Each donor's CD4 naive and CD4 memory cells filled three plates apiece, CD8 naive two, and CD8 memory one.

CD4+ cell separation produced CD45RA+ naive and CD45RA-negative memory subsets. Per the original data handling: Quality scores were absent from the junction-only immunoSEQ sequences, so filtering differed. Libraries were prepared by immunoSEQ multiplex PCR; TCRdb keeps only in-frame clonotypes and omits some of them. The DNA was the basis for D and trimming; V, J and clone size are from that table. The top ten hold 0.36% of the sample, which has some 2,500,000 clones, over 85% seen once. V lost 1 base to trimming and J lost 0 bases, with 10 bases between them. Germline-derived CDR1 and CDR2 are SGHRS and YFSETQ. There are 15 residues in the CDR3.

This sequence was found in a man between 18 and 35 years old in good health. Some clones in this sample may be carry-over from other donors' samples. V gene TRBV5-1 combines with J gene TRBJ2-5, with unresolved D. Sequencing was carried out using naive CD4+ T cells from PBMCs. The subset: CD45RA+ positively selected. Here the CDR3 reads CASSLLPANQETQYF. As DNA, the CDR3 is TGCGCCAGCAGCTTGCTTCCCGCTAACCAAGAGACCCAGTACTTC.